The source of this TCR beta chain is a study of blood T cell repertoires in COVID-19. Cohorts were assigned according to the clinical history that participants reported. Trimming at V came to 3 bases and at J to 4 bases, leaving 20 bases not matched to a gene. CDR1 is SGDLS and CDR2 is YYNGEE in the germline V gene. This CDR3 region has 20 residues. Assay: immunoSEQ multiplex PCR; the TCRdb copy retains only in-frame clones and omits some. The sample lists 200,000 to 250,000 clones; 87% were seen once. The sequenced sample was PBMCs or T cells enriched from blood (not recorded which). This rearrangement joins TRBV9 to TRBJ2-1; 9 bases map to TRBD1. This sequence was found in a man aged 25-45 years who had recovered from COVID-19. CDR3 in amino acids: CASSDPQGAVTGAMYNEQFF. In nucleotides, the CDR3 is TGTGCCAGCAGCGACCCACAGGGGGCGGTTACGGGGGCCATGTACAATGAGCAGTTCTTC.